This entry concerns a single T cell receptor (beta chain). The data are from a study of T cells after yellow fever vaccination. UMIs were added to TCR cDNA along with a universal primer site when it was made by 5'RACE template switching. MiXCR, applied by TCRdb to the 5' RACE reads, yields one record per CDR3 protein. Here the sample spans hundreds of thousands of distinct CDR3 sequences, around 17% being singletons. This CDR3 is built from 12 residues. V was shortened by 5 bases and J by 4 bases, with 11 bases between the two germline ends. CDR1 is DFQATT and CDR2 is SNEGSKA in the germline V gene (reference sequence).

This clonotype was sampled from a man in his late teens or twenties who received the YFV17D yellow fever vaccine. Sequenced material: PBMCs, taken 5 days after the first yellow fever vaccination. The chain combines TRBV20-1 with TRBJ1-2; D uncertain. CDR3 bases: TGCAGTGCTGCGTACCTTGGCTATGGCTACACCTTC. It encodes CSAAYLGYGYTF.